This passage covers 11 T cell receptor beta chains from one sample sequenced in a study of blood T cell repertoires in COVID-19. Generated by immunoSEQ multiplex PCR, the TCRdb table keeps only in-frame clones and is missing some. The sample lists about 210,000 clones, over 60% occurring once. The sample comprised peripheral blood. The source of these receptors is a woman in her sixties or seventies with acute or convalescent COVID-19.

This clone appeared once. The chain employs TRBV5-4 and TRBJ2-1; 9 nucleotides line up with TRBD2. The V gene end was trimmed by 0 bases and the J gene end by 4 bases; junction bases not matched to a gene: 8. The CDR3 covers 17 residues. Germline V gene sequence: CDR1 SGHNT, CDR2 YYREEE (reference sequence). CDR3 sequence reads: CASSLGGSGGAYNEQFF. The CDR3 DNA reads TGTGCCAGCAGCTTGGGAGGTAGCGGGGGCGCATACAATGAGCAGTTCTTC.

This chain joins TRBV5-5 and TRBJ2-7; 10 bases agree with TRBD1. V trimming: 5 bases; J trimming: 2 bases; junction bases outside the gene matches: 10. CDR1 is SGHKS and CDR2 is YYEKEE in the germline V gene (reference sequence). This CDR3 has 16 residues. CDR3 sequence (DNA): TGTGCCAGCAGGAATCCGGGACAGGGGACCCCCTACGAGCAGTACTTC. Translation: CASRNPGQGTPYEQYF.

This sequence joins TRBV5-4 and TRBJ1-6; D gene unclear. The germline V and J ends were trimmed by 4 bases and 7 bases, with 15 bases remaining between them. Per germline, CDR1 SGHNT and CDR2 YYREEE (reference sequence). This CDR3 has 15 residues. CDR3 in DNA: TGTGCCAGCAGCCGAGACTCGGGAAAGAATTCACCCCTCCACTTT. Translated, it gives CASSRDSGKNSPLHF. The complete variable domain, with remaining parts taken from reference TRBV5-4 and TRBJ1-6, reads ETGVTQSPTHLIKTRGQQVTLRCSSQSGHNTVSWYQQALGQGPQFIFQYYREEENGRGNFPPRFSGLQFPNYSSELNVNALELDDSALYLCASSRDSGKNSPLHFGNGTRLTVT.

CDR3 sequence (DNA): TGTGCCAGCAGTTACGGCGGGGGGCGCCGCTACAATGAGCAGTTCTTC. Translating gives CASSYGGGRRYNEQFF. The rearrangement links TRBV6-5 to TRBJ2-1, with 8 nucleotides matching TRBD2. Trimming took 2 bases from V and 3 from J; bases not matched to a gene: 6. In germline, CDR1 is MNHEY, CDR2 SVGAGI. This CDR3 has 16 amino acids.

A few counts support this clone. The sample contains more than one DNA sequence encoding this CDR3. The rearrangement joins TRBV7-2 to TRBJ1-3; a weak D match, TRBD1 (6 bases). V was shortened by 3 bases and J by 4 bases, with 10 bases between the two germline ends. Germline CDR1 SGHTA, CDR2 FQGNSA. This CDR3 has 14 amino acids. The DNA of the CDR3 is TGTGCCAGCAGCTTGGGGCAGGGGGGAAACACCATATATTTT. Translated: CASSLGQGGNTIYF. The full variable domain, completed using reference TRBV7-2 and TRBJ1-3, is GAGVSQSPSNKVTEKGKDVELRCDPISGHTALYWYRQSLGQGLEFLIYFQGNSAPDKSGLPSDRFSAERTGGSVSTLTIQRTQQEDSAVYLCASSLGQGGNTIYFGEGSWLTVV.

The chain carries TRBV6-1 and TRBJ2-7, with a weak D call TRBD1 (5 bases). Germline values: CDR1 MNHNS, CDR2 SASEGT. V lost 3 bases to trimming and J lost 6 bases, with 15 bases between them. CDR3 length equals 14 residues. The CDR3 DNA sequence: TGTGCCAGCAGTGATGGACGGAACAGGCGCGAGCAGTACGTC. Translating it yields CASSDGRNRREQYV.

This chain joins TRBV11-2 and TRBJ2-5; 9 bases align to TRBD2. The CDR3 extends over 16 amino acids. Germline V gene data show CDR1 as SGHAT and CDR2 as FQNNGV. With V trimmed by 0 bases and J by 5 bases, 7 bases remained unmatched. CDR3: CASSLDPGLAAETQYF. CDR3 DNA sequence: TGTGCCAGCAGCTTAGACCCGGGACTAGCCGCCGAGACCCAGTACTTC. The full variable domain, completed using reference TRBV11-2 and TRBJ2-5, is EAGVAQSPRYKIIEKRQSVAFWCNPISGHATLYWYQQILGQGPKLLIQFQNNGVVDDSQLPKDRFSAERLKGVDSTLKIQPAKLEDSAVYLCASSLDPGLAAETQYFGPGTRLLVL.

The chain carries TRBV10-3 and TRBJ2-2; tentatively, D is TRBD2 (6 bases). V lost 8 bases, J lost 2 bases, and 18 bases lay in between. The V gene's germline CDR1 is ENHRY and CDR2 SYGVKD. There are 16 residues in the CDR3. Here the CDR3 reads CAIGQGGGVNTGELFF. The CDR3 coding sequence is TGTGCCATCGGTCAGGGAGGAGGGGTTAACACCGGGGAGCTGTTTTTT.

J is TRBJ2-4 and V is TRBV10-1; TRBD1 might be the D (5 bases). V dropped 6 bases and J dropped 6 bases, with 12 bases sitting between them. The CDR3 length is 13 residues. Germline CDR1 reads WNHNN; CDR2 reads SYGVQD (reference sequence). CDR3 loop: CASSAGSPNIQYF. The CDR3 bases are TGCGCCAGCAGCGCAGGGTCTCCAAACATTCAGTACTTC.

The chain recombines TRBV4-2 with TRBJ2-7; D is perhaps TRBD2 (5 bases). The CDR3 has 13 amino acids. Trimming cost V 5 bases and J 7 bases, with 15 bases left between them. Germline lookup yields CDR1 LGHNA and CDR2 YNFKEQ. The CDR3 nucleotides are TGTGCCAGCAGCGTGGACTCCCTCGAGGAGCAGTACTTC. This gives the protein CASSVDSLEEQYF.

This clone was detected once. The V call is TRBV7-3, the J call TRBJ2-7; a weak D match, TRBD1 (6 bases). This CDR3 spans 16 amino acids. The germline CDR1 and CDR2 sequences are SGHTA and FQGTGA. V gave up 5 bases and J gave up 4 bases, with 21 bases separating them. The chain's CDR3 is CASSPSLHRDSYEQYF. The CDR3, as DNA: TGTGCCAGCAGCCCGTCCCTTCACAGGGATAGTTACGAGCAGTACTTC.